This T cell receptor beta chain appears in the sequencing data of a study of human T cells and chemical hapten exposure. Study in general: Patch tests of 0.01% DPC on the upper back were read at 6 days. TCR yields differed between samples (mainly from small differences in pooled library volume).

V shed 7 bases and J shed 3 bases, with 13 bases lying between them. This CDR3 spans 15 amino acids. Germline CDR1 reads MDHEN; CDR2 reads SYDVKM. This clonotype was found many times. The library labeled individual cDNA molecules by adding unique molecular identifiers to them. TCRdb independently ran MiXCR on the RACE reads; one entry per CDR3 protein. This sample has about 380,000 distinct CDR3 sequences, with around 5% found just once. The time point is: patch test 1, 2 weeks after DPC sensitization. Stated treatment: therapeutic diphenylcyclopropenone sensitization with weekly scalp DPC. People who gave samples had alopecia, were 18 to 70 years old, and were suitable for DPC.

The chain links TRBV28 to TRBJ2-6; possible D gene TRBD2, 6 bases. The specimen comprised whole blood, sampled in connection with sensitization to the hapten diphenylcyclopropenone (DPC). The sequence was obtained from a woman between 50 and 59 years old with alopecia areata. Some clones in this sample may be carry-over from other donors' samples. CDR3 nucleotides: TGTGCCAGCACCCTGGGGGGAGGTGGGGCCAACGTCCTGACTTTC. Translation gives CASTLGGGGANVLTF.